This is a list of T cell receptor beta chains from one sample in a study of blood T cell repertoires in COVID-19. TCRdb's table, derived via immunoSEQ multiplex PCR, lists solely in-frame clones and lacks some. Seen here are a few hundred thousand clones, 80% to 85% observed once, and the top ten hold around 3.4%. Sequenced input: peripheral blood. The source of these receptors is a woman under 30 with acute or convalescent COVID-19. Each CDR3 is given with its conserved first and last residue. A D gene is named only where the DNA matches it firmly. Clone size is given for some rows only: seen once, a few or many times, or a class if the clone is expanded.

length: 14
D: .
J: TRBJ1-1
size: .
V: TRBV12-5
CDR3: CASGRSGRSTEAFF
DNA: TGTGCTAGTGGTCGAAGTGGTCGGAGCACTGAAGCTTTCTTT

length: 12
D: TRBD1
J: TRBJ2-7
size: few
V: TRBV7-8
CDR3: CASSPTGDEQYF
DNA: TGTGCCAGCAGCCCTACAGGGGACGAGCAGTACTTC

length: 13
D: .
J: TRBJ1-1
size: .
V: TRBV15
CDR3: CATSRDGGGEAFF
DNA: TGTGCCACCAGCAGAGATGGGGGCGGTGAAGCTTTCTTT

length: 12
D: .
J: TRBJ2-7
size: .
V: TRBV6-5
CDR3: CASGSSWYEQYF
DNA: TGTGCCAGCGGGAGTTCTTGGTACGAGCAGTACTTC

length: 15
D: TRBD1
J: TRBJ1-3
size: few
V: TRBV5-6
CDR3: CASSSTGGSGNTIYF
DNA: TGTGCCAGCAGCTCGACAGGGGGCTCTGGAAACACCATATATTTT

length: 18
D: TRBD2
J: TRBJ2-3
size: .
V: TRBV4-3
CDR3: CASSQDLGLAASTDTQYF
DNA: TGCGCCAGCAGCCAAGATTTGGGACTAGCGGCGAGCACAGATACGCAGTATTTT

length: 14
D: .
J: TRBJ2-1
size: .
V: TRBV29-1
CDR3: CSVERGASYNEQFF
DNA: TGCAGCGTTGAACGGGGGGCCTCCTACAATGAGCAGTTCTTC

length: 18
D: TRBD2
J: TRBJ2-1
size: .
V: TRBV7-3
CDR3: CASSSVGQAGEYYNEQFF
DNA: TGTGCCAGCAGCTCTGTGGGACAAGCGGGAGAGTACTACAATGAGCAGTTCTTC

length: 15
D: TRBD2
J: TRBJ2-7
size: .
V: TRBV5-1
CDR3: CASSLEPSGSYEQYF
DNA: TGCGCCAGCAGCTTGGAGCCTAGCGGGAGCTACGAGCAGTACTTC

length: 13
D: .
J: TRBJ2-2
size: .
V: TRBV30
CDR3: CAWSPRTIGELFF
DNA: TGTGCCTGGAGTCCTCGGACAATCGGGGAGCTGTTTTTT

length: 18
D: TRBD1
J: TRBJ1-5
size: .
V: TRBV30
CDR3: CAWSVVEGATGPRQPQHF
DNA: TGTGCCTGGAGTGTAGTGGAGGGGGCGACGGGTCCGCGTCAGCCCCAGCATTTT

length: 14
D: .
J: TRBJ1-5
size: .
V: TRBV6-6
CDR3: CASEDRTLPQPQHF
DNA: TGTGCCAGCGAAGACAGGACCCTGCCTCAGCCCCAGCATTTT

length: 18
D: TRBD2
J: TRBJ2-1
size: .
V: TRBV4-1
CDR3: CASSPDASGRDSYNEQFF
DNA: TGCGCCAGCAGCCCCGACGCTAGCGGGAGAGACTCCTACAATGAGCAGTTCTTC

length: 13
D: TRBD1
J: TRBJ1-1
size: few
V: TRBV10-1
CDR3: CASSHQGAPEAFF
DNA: TGCGCCAGCAGTCATCAGGGGGCCCCTGAAGCTTTCTTT

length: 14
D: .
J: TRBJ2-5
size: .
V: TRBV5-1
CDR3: CASRGQPGPETQYF
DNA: TGCGCCAGCAGGGGTCAACCAGGGCCAGAGACCCAGTACTTC

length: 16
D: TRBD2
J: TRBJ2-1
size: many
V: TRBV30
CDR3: CAWSVILAGAGSEQFF
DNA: TGTGCCTGGAGTGTAATCCTCGCGGGAGCGGGTAGTGAGCAGTTCTTC

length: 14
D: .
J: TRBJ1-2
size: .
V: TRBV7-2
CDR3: CASSLGQGFYGYTF
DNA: TGTGCCAGCAGCTTAGGGCAGGGTTTCTATGGCTACACCTTC

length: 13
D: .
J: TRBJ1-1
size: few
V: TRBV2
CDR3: CASSAEGGTEAFF
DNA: TGTGCCAGCAGTGCCGAGGGGGGGACTGAAGCTTTCTTT

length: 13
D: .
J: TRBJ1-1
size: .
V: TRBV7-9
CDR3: CASSKQKNTEAFF
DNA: TGTGCCAGCAGCAAACAGAAGAACACTGAAGCTTTCTTT

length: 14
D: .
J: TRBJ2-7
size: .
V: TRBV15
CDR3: CATSRRTEFYEQYF
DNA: TGTGCCACCAGCAGGAGGACAGAATTCTACGAGCAGTACTTC

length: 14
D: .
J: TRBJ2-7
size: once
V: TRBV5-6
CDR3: CASSPYRGSYEQYF
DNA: TGTGCCAGCAGCCCTTACCGGGGGTCCTACGAGCAGTACTTC

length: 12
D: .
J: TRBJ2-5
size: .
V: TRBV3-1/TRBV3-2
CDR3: CASMVRRETQYF
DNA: TGTGCCAGCATGGTCCGTCGGGAGACCCAGTACTTC

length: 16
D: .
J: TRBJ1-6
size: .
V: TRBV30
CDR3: CAWSSIVRERGSPLHF
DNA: TGTGCCTGGAGTAGTATAGTCAGGGAAAGGGGTTCACCCCTCCACTTT

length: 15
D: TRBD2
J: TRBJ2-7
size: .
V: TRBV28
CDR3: CASIGTSAPRVEQYF
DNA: TGTGCCAGCATTGGAACTAGCGCCCCCAGAGTCGAGCAGTACTTC

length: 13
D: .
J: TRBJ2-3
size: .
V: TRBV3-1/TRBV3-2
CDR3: CASSQLVTDTQYF
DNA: TGTGCCAGCAGCCAACTAGTCACAGATACGCAGTATTTT

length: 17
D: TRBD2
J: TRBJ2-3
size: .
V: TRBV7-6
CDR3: CASSLPGGPFVTDTQYF
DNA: TGTGCCAGCAGCTTACCGGGAGGGCCGTTTGTCACAGATACGCAGTATTTT

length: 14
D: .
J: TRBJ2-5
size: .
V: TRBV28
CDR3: CASSVQQGQETQYF
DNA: TGTGCCAGCAGTGTACAACAGGGTCAAGAGACCCAGTACTTC

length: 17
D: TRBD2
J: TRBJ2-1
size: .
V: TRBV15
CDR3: CATSRSGTSGMIGEQFF
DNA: TGTGCCACCAGCAGATCCGGGACTAGCGGGATGATAGGTGAGCAGTTCTTC

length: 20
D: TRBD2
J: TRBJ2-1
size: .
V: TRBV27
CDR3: CASSLSSGGTSGSWWNEQFF
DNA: TGTGCCAGCAGTTTATCTAGTGGGGGGACTAGCGGGAGTTGGTGGAATGAGCAGTTCTTC

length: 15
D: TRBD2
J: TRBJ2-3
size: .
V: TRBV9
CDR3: CASSVGAGGTDTQYF
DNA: TGTGCCAGCAGCGTAGGAGCGGGAGGCACAGATACGCAGTATTTT

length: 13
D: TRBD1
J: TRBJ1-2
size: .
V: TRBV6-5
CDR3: CASIGTEGNGYTF
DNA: TGTGCCAGCATTGGGACAGAGGGAAATGGCTACACCTTC

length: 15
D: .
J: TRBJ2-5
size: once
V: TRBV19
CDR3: CASSDLTSLMETQYF
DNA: TGTGCCAGTAGTGATTTAACTAGTCTTATGGAGACCCAGTACTTC

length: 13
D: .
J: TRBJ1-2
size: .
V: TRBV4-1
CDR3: CASSQETARGYTF
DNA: TGCGCCAGCAGCCAAGAAACGGCGAGGGGCTACACCTTC

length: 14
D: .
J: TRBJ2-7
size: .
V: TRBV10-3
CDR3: CAISGGLAVHEQYF
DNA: TGTGCCATCAGTGGTGGCCTAGCAGTCCACGAGCAGTACTTC

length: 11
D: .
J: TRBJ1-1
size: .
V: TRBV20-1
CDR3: CSAEESGRAFF
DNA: TGCAGTGCTGAGGAAAGCGGTAGGGCTTTCTTT

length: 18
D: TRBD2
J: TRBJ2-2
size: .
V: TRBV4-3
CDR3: CASSQVQLAARDTGELFF
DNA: TGCGCCAGCAGCCAAGTCCAACTAGCGGCCCGGGACACCGGGGAGCTGTTTTTT

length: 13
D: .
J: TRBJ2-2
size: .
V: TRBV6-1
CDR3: CASSEFLTGELFF
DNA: TGTGCCAGCAGTGAGTTCTTAACCGGGGAGCTGTTTTTT

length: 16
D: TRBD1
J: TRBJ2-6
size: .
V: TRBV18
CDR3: CASSGTGGSGANVLTF
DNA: TGTGCCAGCTCAGGGACAGGGGGCTCTGGGGCCAACGTCCTGACTTTC

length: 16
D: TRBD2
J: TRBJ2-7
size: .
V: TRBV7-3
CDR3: CASSSPAGYKNYEQYF
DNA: TGTGCCAGCAGCTCACCAGCGGGATATAAGAACTACGAGCAGTACTTC

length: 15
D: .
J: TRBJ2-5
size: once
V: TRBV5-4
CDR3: CASSLAHGTFETQYF
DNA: TGTGCCAGCAGCTTGGCCCATGGGACTTTTGAGACCCAGTACTTC

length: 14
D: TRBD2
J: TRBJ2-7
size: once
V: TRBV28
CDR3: CASSLWTSSYEQYF
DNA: TGTGCCAGCAGCCTATGGACTAGCTCCTACGAGCAGTACTTC

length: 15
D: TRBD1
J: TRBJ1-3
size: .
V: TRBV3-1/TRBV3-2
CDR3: CASSRTGGTGNTIYF
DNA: TGTGCCAGCAGCCGGACAGGGGGCACTGGAAACACCATATATTTT

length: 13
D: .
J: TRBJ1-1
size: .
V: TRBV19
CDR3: CASSPGVNTEAFF
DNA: TGTGCCAGTAGTCCGGGGGTGAACACTGAAGCTTTCTTT

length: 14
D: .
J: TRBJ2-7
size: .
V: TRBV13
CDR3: CASSLAGEGNEQYF
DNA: TGTGCCAGCAGCTTAGCGGGAGAGGGAAACGAGCAGTACTTC

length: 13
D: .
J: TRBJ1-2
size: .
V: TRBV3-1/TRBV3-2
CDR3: CASSQERVYGYTF
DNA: TGTGCCAGCAGCCAAGAGAGGGTCTATGGCTACACCTTC

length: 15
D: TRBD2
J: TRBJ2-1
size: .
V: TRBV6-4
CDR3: CASSDTGTSSGEQFF
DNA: TGTGCCAGCAGTGACACCGGGACTAGCTCCGGTGAGCAGTTCTTC

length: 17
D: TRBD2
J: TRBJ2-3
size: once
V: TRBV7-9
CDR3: CASSPRLAGSLTDTQYF
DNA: TGTGCCAGCAGCCCGCGACTAGCGGGATCCCTCACAGATACGCAGTATTTT

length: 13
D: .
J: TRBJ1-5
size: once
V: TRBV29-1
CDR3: CSVEGQENQPQHF
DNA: TGCAGCGTTGAAGGACAGGAAAATCAGCCCCAGCATTTT

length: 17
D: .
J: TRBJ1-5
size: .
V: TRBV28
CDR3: CASSLYRDLGSNQPQHF
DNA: TGTGCCAGCAGTTTATATCGGGATCTGGGTAGCAATCAGCCCCAGCATTTT

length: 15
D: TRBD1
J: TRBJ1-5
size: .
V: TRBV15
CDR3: CATSSLSGGGQPQHF
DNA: TGTGCCACCAGCAGCTTGTCAGGGGGTGGTCAGCCCCAGCATTTT